Given below is one T cell receptor (beta chain) in context. The source of the sample is a study of control samples from healthy donors and cancer patients. CDR3 size: 13 residues. Per the germline V gene, CDR1 is MNHEY and CDR2 is SVGAGI. V was shortened by 2 bases and J by 0 bases, with 4 bases between the two germline ends. Profiling relied on immunoSEQ multiplex PCR, and the TCRdb table lists in-frame clones only, not all of them. The sample records over 150,000 clones, roughly 94% being singletons. Sequencing used PBMCs. The receptor comes from a man aged 60 to 69 with colorectal cancer. The rearrangement uses TRBV6-5 and TRBJ1-1; D is unresolved. This CDR3 reads CASSYDMNTEAFF. CDR3 nucleotide sequence: TGTGCCAGCAGTTACGATATGAACACTGAAGCTTTCTTT.